This T cell receptor (beta chain) was profiled in a study of neoadjuvant nivolumab and ipilimumab in lung cancer (dated by TCRdb to 2018 to 2021). At the level of the whole study: In the NEOSTAR trial, nivolumab was administered intravenously at 3 mg/kg on days 1, 15 and 29, and the combination arm also received ipilimumab 1 mg/kg on day 1 only. A total of some 45 patients with operable NSCLC were treated in the trial, with around 23 randomized to nivolumab monotherapy and about 20 randomized to nivolumab plus ipilimumab. For each study arm, the primary endpoint of the trial was the rate of major pathologic response (MPR) in the intention-to-treat population. Matched pretherapy and resected tumor pairs were analyzed for seven patients: four treated with nivolumab and three with nivolumab plus ipilimumab. TCR repertoires were compared between pretherapy (baseline) peripheral blood and tumors resected at surgery after neoadjuvant immune checkpoint blockade. Overall results and qualifications from the work: Pretherapy blood TCR richness correlated positively with richness in tumors resected after neoadjuvant therapy (Spearman R of about 0.82). From pretherapy to surgery, tumor T-cell richness and clonality went up in three of three dual-therapy tumors, versus only two of four nivolumab-treated tumors. No significant correlation was found between TCR clonality and pathologic tumor regression, and only one major-pathologic-response sample was available for the clonality analysis. Greater TCR richness and clonality were observed in resected tumors than in tumor-adjacent uninvolved lung, and increases were observed in more dual-therapy-treated tumors. A small number of samples underwent TCR sequencing.

The germline V gene provides CDR1 SGHTA and CDR2 FQGNSA. A distance of 24 bases separates the germline ends of V and J, which lose 5 bases and 5 bases respectively. Including cysteine and phenylalanine, the CDR3 has 17 amino acids. The only DNA kept is the CDR3, 51 bases in frame from the first base. This specimen's time point label, interpreted: pretherapy, before neoadjuvant immune checkpoint inhibitors. Samples were obtained from the phase 2 randomized NEOSTAR trial, in which neoadjuvant nivolumab or nivolumab plus ipilimumab followed by surgery was tested in operable NSCLC. Library method: the immunoSEQ multiplex PCR assay. From the authors' description of their analysis: Repertoires were summarized in terms of richness and clonality, and significantly expanded and contracted clones between pre- and post-therapy samples were identified. Sourced from immuneACCESS, this table was stored by TCRdb with only in-frame sequences that have V and J called. A share of the clones is absent; for the studies checked, an unresolved V gene accounts for under half, and the remainder has no known explanation. V, J and clone size reflect that table, while D and trimming were determined from the DNA. Here the sample has over 25,000 clones; more than 70% occur a single time. Roughly 6.1% of the sample belongs to the ten largest clones.

Comment on this clone: Its antigen is not yet known. There are no base qualities to consult, and no much larger clone falls within one base.

Rearrangement joined TRBV7-2 to TRBJ2-5, with a tentative D gene TRBD2 over 7 matching bases. The TCR sequence derives from an adult with non-small cell lung cancer. Sequenced material: peripheral blood, taken before neoadjuvant nivolumab, alone or with ipilimumab. The CDR3: CASSLTDGGGAGETQYF. At the DNA level, the sequence is TGTGCCAGCAGCCTGACTGACGGTGGGGGGGCCGGGGAGACCCAGTACTTC. Joined to the reference TRBV7-2 and TRBJ2-5 proteins, this CDR3 gives the full variable domain: GAGVSQSPSNKVTEKGKDVELRCDPISGHTALYWYRQSLGQGLEFLIYFQGNSAPDKSGLPSDRFSAERTGGSVSTLTIQRTQQEDSAVYLCASSLTDGGGAGETQYFGPGTRLLVL.